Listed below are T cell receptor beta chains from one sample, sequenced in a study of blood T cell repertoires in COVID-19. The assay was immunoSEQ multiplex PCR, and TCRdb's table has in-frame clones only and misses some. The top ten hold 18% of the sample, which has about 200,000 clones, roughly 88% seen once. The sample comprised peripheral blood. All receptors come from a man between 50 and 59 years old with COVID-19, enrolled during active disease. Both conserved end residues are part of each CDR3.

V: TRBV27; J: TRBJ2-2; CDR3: CASRTGTNAGELFF
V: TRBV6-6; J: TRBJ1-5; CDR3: CASRDRVATPQHF
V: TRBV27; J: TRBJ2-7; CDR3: CASSYKNYYAYEQYF
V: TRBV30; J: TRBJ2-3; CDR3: CAWSLAGGTDTQYF
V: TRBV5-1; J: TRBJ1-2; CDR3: CASRAETAYGYTF
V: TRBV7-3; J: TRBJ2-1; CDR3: CASSLWAGEELEQFF
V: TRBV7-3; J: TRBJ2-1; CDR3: CASSLIAQGVGEQFF
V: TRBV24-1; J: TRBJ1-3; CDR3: CATRPTVSGNTIYF
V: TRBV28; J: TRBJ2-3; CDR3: CASSLLAGESTDTQYF
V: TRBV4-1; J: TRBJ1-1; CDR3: CASSHREKNTEAFF
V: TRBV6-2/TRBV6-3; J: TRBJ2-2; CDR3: CASSSTWDRRNTGELFF
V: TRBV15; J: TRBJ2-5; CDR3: CATSVGETQYF
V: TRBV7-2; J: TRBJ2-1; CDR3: CASSLAGSRQYEQFF
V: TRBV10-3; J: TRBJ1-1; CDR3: CAISEGPGTVNAEAFF
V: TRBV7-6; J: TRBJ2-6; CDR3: CASSSIPGQQHSGANVLTF
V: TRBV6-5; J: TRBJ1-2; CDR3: CASSYWGRDGNYGYTF
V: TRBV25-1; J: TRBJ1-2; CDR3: CASRGQGASGYTF
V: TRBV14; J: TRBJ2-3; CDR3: CASSQVRSDTQYF
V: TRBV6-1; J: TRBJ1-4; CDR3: CASSEPGQSNEKLFF
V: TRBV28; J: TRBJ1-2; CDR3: CASRYRDRERASSGYTF
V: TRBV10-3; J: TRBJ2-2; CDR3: CAISESGATSGTNTGELFF
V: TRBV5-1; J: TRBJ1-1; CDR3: CASSSDRGMGGEAFF
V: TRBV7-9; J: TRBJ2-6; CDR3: CASSFTTGTSSGANVLTF
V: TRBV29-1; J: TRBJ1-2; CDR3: CSVGEGVSNYGYTF
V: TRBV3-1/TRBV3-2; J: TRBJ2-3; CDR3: CASKVALGTSGTDTQYF
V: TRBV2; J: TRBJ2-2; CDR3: CASSRLAGVTGELFF
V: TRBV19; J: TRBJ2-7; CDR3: CASSRQGYNEQYF
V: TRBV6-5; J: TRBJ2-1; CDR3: CATGTSGGVWDEQFF
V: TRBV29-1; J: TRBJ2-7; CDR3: CSVTRVGDYEQYF
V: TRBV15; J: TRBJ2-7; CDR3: CATSRPSGNYEQYF
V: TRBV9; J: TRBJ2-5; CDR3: CASSAPKKTAMRETQYF
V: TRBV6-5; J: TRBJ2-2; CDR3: CASSPGRGRTGELFF
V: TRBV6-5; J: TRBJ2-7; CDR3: CASRTTAYEQYF
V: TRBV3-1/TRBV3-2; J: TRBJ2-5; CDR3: CASSQAGRGQYF
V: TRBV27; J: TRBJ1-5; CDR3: CASSSGQGTNQPQHF
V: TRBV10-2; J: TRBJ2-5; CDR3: CASSESGRASETQYF
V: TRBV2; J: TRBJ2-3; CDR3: CASRAGLRRDTDTQYF
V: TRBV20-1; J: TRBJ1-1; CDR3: CSAAMNTEAFF
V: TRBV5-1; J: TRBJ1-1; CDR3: CASSLVVGPAGRGTEAFF
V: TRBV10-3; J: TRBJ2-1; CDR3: CAIYGGAGDNEQFF
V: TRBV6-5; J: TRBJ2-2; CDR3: CASPDSYTGELFF
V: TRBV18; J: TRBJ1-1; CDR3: CASSPRDRMNTEAFF